These 21 T cell receptor beta chains share one sample of origin, sequenced in a study of T cells in Graves' hyperthyroidism and ophthalmopathy. TCR beta CDR3 sequences were amplified from RNA transcripts. When the TCR CDR3 underwent first-round RT-PCR, the HTBI primer set was used. TCRdb fed the multiplex PCR reads into MiXCR, producing one record per CDR3 protein. The table has around 380,000 distinct CDR3 sequences, about 13% seen once. The sequenced material came from blood. The source is a man aged 25 to 45 with Graves' hyperthyroidism that later progressed to Graves' ophthalmopathy.

This clonotype was counted at least ten times. The chain combines TRBV28 with TRBJ2-1; no firm D call. The CDR3 has 12 amino acids. CDR1 and CDR2 from the germline V gene are MDHEN and SYDVKM. The V end was cut by 6 bases, the J end by 10 bases, with 13 bases between. This CDR3 is CASSPPGREQFF. CDR3 nucleotide sequence: TGTGCCAGCAGCCCCCCCGGCCGCGAGCAGTTCTTC.

In this sample, this clonotype turned up many times. The chain employs TRBV5-1 and TRBJ2-1; D remains unclear. With 5 bases removed from V and 6 bases from J, the gap between germline ends came to 15 bases. The length of the CDR3 is 14 residues. CDR1 is SGHRS, CDR2 YFSETQ, per germline. The CDR3 protein is CASRLSISGNEQFF. CDR3 nucleotide sequence: TGCGCCAGCAGATTGAGTATCTCAGGCAATGAGCAGTTCTTC.

The chain employs TRBV11-2 and TRBJ2-3; D is ambiguous. Germline CDR1 and CDR2: SGHAT and FQNNGV. This CDR3 comprises 13 residues. Trimming took 0 bases from V and 9 from J, leaving 10 bases between them. The CDR3 region has the DNA TGTGCCAGCAGCTTAGAAGTTGGTAGGACGCAGTATTTT. Amino acids: CASSLEVGRTQYF.

The sample holds many counts of this clonotype. The V and J genes are TRBV3-1 and TRBJ2-3, with D possibly TRBD2 on 7 matching bases. The V gene's germline CDR1 is LGHDT and CDR2 YNNKEL (reference sequence). V gave up 4 bases and J gave up 2 bases, with 16 bases separating them. The CDR3 contains 16 residues. CDR3 nucleotides: TGTGCCAGCAGCCTTGAGTTAGGGGGGGCCACAGATACGCAGTATTTT. It specifies CASSLELGGATDTQYF.

This clonotype has a handful of counts. The chain recombines TRBV6-1 with TRBJ2-2; D uncertain. CDR1 MNHNS and CDR2 SASEGT come from the germline V gene. The CDR3 covers 13 residues. Trimming shortened V by 3 bases and J by 2 bases, and 4 bases separated the two germline ends. CDR3 nucleotides: TGTGCCAGCAGTGACGGTAACACCGGGGAGCTGTTTTTT. Translated: CASSDGNTGELFF.

There are many counts of this clonotype. V is TRBV7-9 and J is TRBJ2-7; 9 positions agree with TRBD1. Per germline, CDR1 SEHNR and CDR2 FQNEAQ (reference sequence). The CDR3 is 15 amino acids. The trim removed 5 bases at V and 5 bases at J, leaving 10 bases unmatched. CDR3 coding DNA: TGTGCCAGCAGCCCGAAACCGGGACAGGGTAACGAGCAGTACTTC. This translates into CASSPKPGQGNEQYF.

This clonotype occurred many times. This rearrangement joins TRBV12-5 to TRBJ2-1; 8 positions match TRBD1. J lost 7 bases, V lost 3 bases, and 5 bases had no gene match. This CDR3 has 14 amino acids. Germline lookup yields CDR1 LGHNT and CDR2 FRNRAP. The CDR3 region has the DNA TGTGCTAGTGGTTTAGGACAGGGCGGGAATGAGCAGTTCTTC. It is translated as CASGLGQGGNEQFF. Full variable domain (rest looked up from reference TRBV12-5 and TRBJ2-1): DARVTQTPRHKVTEMGQEVTMRCQPILGHNTVFWYRQTMMQGLELLAYFRNRAPLDDSGMPKDRFSAEMPDATLATLKIQPSEPRDSAVYFCASGLGQGGNEQFFGPGTRLTVL.

This clonotype was observed many times. This chain links TRBV7-9 with TRBJ2-5, with D perhaps given as TRBD1 or TRBD2 (6 bases each). Between the trimmed V and J ends, which lost 3 bases and 4 bases, there was a span of 12 bases. The CDR3 spans 14 residues. Germline V lookup: CDR1 SEHNR, CDR2 FQNEAQ (reference sequence). The CDR3 sequence: CASSFVGGVETQYF. CDR3 DNA sequence: TGTGCCAGCAGCTTTGTCGGGGGCGTAGAGACCCAGTACTTC.

The J gene is TRBJ1-2, the V gene TRBV10-2, with D perhaps TRBD1 (5 bases). Trimming took off 6 bases at V and 7 bases at J, with 15 bases between the two ends. Germline loops: CDR1 WSHSY, CDR2 SAAADI. This CDR3 spans 13 amino acids. In nucleotides, the CDR3 is TGCGCCAGCAGGCCTCGACAGAGGGGTGGCTACACCTTC. It yields the protein CASRPRQRGGYTF.

At least ten counts were recorded for this clonotype. V gene TRBV28 combines with J gene TRBJ2-4; no firm D call. Trimming stripped 3 bases from V and 6 bases from J, with 9 bases between. CDR1 is MDHEN and CDR2 is SYDVKM in the germline V gene. This CDR3 region has 13 residues. This CDR3 reads CASSLYRINIQYF. The CDR3 DNA follows: TGTGCCAGCAGTTTGTACAGAATAAACATTCAGTACTTC. The full variable domain, rest sourced from reference TRBV28 and TRBJ2-4, is DVKVTQSSRYLVKRTGEKVFLECVQDMDHENMFWYRQDPGLGLRLIYFSYDVKMKEKGDIPEGYSVSREKKERFSLILESASTNQTSMYLCASSLYRINIQYFGAGTRLSVL.

This clonotype was observed at least ten times. This sequence joins TRBV5-1 and TRBJ2-3; possibly TRBD2 for D (6 bases). Germline V CDR1 and CDR2: SGHRS, YFSETQ. The V end lost 3 bases, the J end lost 3 bases, and 14 bases lay between the germline ends. This CDR3 is 15 amino acids long. The CDR3 nucleotides are TGCGCCAGCAGCTCCGGGGACTCCAAGACAGATACGCAGTATTTT. Amino acids: CASSSGDSKTDTQYF.

This chain links TRBV7-9 with TRBJ2-7; D gene unclear. This CDR3 spans 16 amino acids. V lost 5 bases to trimming and J lost 2 bases, with 19 bases between them. CDR1 and CDR2 (germline): SEHNR, FQNEAQ (reference sequence). This CDR3 reads CASSPDGSRNPYEQYF. Here the CDR3 DNA reads TGTGCCAGCAGCCCCGACGGTAGCCGGAACCCCTACGAGCAGTACTTC. The full variable domain, its missing parts supplied by reference TRBV7-9 and TRBJ2-7, is DTGVSQNPRHKITKRGQNVTFRCDPISEHNRLYWYRQTLGQGPEFLTYFQNEAQLEKSRLLSDRFSAERPKGSFSTLEIQRTEQGDSAMYLCASSPDGSRNPYEQYFGPGTRLTVT.

V and J are TRBV20-1 and TRBJ1-1; 8 bases align to TRBD1. The CDR3 has 15 amino acids. V lost 4 bases, J lost 0 bases, and 7 bases stayed unmatched. The germline V gene has CDR1 DFQATT and CDR2 SNEGSKA (reference sequence). The CDR3 nucleotides read TGCAGTGCTAAATGGGCAGGGGGCGTGAACACTGAAGCTTTCTTT. Protein: CSAKWAGGVNTEAFF.

This clonotype was seen at least ten times. The chain uses TRBV7-9 and TRBJ2-5; TRBD1 matches at 7 bases. Trimming at V came to 5 bases and at J to 4 bases, leaving 4 bases not matched to a gene. The CDR3 runs to 13 residues. CDR1 is SEHNR, CDR2 FQNEAQ, per germline (reference sequence). CDR3 amino acids: CASSRGQRETQYF. In nucleotides, the CDR3 is TGTGCCAGCAGCAGGGGACAGAGAGAGACCCAGTACTTC. Using reference TRBV7-9 and TRBJ2-5 for the parts outside the CDR3, the full variable domain is DTGVSQNPRHKITKRGQNVTFRCDPISEHNRLYWYRQTLGQGPEFLTYFQNEAQLEKSRLLSDRFSAERPKGSFSTLEIQRTEQGDSAMYLCASSRGQRETQYFGPGTRLLVL.

The table lists this clonotype with a few counts. The rearrangement joins TRBV2 to TRBJ1-1; D not certain. V was trimmed by 6 bases and J by 5 bases, leaving 7 bases between them. The CDR3 has 11 residues. Germline-derived CDR1 and CDR2 are SNHLY and FYNNEI. CDR3: CASREETEAFF. Written as DNA, the CDR3 is TGTGCCAGCAGAGAGGAGACTGAAGCTTTCTTT.

This clonotype appeared many times. The CDR3 sequence: CASSPDRGFDEQYF. In DNA, the CDR3 is TGTGCCAGCAGCCCCGACAGGGGGTTCGACGAGCAGTACTTC. The gene calls are TRBV3-1 and TRBJ2-7; 9 bases match TRBD1. The CDR3 totals 14 residues. V was clipped by 4 bases and J by 5 bases; unmatched bases: 6. Germline loops: CDR1 LGHDT, CDR2 YNNKEL (reference sequence).

This clonotype was detected many times. The chain recombines TRBV12-3 or TRBV12-4 with TRBJ2-7; 11 nucleotides match TRBD1. The CDR3 runs to 16 residues. The V gene end was trimmed by 6 bases and the J gene end by 4 bases; junction bases not matched to a gene: 11. CDR3 DNA: TGTGCCAGCAGCAAAGGGGGGACAGGGGGACGGTACGAGCAGTACTTC. Protein sequence: CASSKGGTGGRYEQYF.

The chain joins TRBV4-1 to TRBJ2-2; D is uncertain. This CDR3 comprises 14 residues. CDR1 is MGHRA, CDR2 YSYEKL, per germline. V was clipped by 0 bases and J by 4 bases, with 6 bases between them. CDR3 DNA sequence: TGCGCCAGCAGCCAAGACCGTCCCACCGGGGAGCTGTTTTTT. Translating it yields CASSQDRPTGELFF.

The sample holds a few counts of this clonotype. This chain uses TRBV29-1 with TRBJ2-1, with 12 bases aligning to TRBD2. The germline CDR1 and CDR2 sequences are SQVTM and ANQGSEA. There are 15 residues in the CDR3. After removal of 4 bases from V and 7 bases from J, the junction contained 8 bases not matched to a gene. CDR3 loop: CSVASSGGAGNEQFF. The CDR3 DNA sequence: TGCAGCGTTGCATCTAGCGGGGGGGCCGGGAATGAGCAGTTCTTC.

This clonotype was counted at least ten times. This chain connects TRBV10-3 to TRBJ1-1; 7 positions match TRBD1. The CDR3 runs to 15 residues. The germline V gene encodes CDR1 ENHRY and CDR2 SYGVKD. V shed 0 bases, J shed 0 bases, and the junction held 1 base outside the gene matches. For the CDR3, the DNA is TGTGCCATCAGTGAGTCGGGGACAGTGAACACTGAAGCTTTCTTT. Amino acid sequence: CAISESGTVNTEAFF.

The rearrangement joins TRBV6-2 or TRBV6-3 to TRBJ1-2; TRBD1 is a possible D gene (5 bases). Germline assignment: CDR1 MNHEY and CDR2 SVGEGT. This CDR3 has 14 residues. V was pared by 0 bases and J by 6 bases, with 11 bases between. For the CDR3, the DNA is TGTGCCAGCAGTTACTCTCAGGGACTGGATGGCTACACCTTC. Translated: CASSYSQGLDGYTF.